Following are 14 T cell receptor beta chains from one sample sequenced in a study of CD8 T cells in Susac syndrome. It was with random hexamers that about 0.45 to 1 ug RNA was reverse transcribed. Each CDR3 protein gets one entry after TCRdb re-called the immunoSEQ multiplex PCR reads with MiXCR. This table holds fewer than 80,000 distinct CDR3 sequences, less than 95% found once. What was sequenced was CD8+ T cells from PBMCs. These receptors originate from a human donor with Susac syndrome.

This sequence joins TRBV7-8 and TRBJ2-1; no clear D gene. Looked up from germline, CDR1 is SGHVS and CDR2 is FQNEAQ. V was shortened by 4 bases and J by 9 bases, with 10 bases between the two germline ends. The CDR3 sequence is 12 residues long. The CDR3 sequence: CASSWKGGEQFF. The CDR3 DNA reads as TGTGCCAGCAGCTGGAAAGGTGGTGAGCAGTTCTTC.

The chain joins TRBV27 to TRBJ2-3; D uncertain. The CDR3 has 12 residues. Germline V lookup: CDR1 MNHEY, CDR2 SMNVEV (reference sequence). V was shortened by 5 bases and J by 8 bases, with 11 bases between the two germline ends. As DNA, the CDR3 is TGTGCCAGCAGTGGCAGATCCGGTACGCAGTATTTT. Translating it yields CASSGRSGTQYF.

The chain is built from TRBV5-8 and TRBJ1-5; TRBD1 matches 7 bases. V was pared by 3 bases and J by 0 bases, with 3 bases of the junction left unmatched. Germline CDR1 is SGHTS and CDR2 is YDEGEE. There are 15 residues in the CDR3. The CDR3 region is CASSWDSDSNQPQHF. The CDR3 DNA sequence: TGTGCCAGCAGCTGGGACAGCGATAGCAATCAGCCCCAGCATTTT.

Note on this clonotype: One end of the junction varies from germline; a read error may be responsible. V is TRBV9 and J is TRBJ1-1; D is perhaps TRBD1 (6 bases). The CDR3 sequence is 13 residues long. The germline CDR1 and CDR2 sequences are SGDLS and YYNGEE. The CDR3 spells CASSPTGSTEVFF. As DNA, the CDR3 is TGTGCCAGCAGCCCCACAGGGAGTACTGAAGTTTTCTTT.

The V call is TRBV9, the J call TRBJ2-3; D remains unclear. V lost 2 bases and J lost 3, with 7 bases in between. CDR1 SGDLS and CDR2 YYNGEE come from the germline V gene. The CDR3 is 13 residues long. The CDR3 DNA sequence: TGTGCCAGCAGCGTCAAAGGGACAGATACGCAGTATTTT. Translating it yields CASSVKGTDTQYF.

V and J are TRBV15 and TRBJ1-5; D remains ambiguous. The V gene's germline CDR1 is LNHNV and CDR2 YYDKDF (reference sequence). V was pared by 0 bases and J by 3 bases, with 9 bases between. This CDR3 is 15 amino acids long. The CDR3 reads CATSRDRASNQPQHF. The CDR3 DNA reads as TGTGCCACCAGCAGAGATCGGGCTTCCAATCAGCCCCAGCATTTT.

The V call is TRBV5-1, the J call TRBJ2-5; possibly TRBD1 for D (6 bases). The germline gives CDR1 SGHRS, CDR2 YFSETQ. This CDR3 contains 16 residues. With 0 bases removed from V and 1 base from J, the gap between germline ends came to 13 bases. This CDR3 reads CASSLVPDRPQETQYF. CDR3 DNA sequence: TGCGCCAGCAGCTTGGTCCCGGACAGACCCCAAGAGACCCAGTACTTC.

The CDR3 is CASSYRDNTGELFF. As DNA, the CDR3 is TGTGCCAGCAGTTACAGGGACAACACCGGGGAGCTGTTTTTT. The chain joins TRBV9 to TRBJ2-2; a possible D gene is TRBD1 (6 bases). V dropped 5 bases and J dropped 2 bases, with 10 bases sitting between them. Germline values: CDR1 SGDLS, CDR2 YYNGEE. This CDR3 spans 14 amino acids.

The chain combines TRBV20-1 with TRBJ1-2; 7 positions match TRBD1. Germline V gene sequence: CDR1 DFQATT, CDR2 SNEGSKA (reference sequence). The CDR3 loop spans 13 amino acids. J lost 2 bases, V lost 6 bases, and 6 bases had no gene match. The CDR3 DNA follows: TGCAGTGCGAGCAAGGGGGCGAACTATGGCTACACCTTC. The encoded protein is CSASKGANYGYTF.

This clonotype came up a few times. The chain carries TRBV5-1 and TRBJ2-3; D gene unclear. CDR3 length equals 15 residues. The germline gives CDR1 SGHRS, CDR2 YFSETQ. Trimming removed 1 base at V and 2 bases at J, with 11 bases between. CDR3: CASSLRQAFTDTQYF. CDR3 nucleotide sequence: TGCGCCAGCAGCTTGCGGCAGGCCTTCACAGATACGCAGTATTTT.

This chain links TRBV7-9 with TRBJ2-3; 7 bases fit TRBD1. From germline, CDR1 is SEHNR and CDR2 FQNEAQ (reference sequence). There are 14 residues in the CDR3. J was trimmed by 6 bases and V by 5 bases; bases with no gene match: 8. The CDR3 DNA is TGTGCCAGCAGCCCCTGGGACAGTCTCGATACGCAGTATTTT. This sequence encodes CASSPWDSLDTQYF.

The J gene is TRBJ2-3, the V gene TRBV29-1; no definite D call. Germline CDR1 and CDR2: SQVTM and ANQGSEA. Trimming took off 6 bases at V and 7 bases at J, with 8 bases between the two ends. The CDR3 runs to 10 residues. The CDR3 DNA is TGCAGCGTCCAGGTTTATACGCAGTATTTT. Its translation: CSVQVYTQYF.

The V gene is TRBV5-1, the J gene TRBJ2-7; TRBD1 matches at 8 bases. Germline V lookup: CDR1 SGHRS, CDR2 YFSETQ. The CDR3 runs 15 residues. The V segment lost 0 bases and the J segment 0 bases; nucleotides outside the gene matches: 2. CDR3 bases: TGCGCCAGCAGCTTGGGACAGGGGAACTCCTACGAGCAGTACTTC. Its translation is CASSLGQGNSYEQYF.

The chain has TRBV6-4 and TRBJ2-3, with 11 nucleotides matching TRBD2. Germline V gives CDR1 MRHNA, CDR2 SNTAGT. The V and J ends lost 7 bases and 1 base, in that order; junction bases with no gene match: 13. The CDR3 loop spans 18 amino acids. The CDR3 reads CASKIIAGGIPRTDTQYF. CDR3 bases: TGTGCCAGCAAAATTATAGCGGGGGGGATACCCCGCACAGATACGCAGTATTTT.